This T cell receptor (beta chain) was retrieved from a study of T cell changes during pregnancy in multiple sclerosis. The protocol was immunoSEQ multiplex PCR, while the TCRdb copy is restricted to in-frame clones and leaves out a portion. The sample yields tens of thousands of clones, about 90% seen once. The trim removed 6 bases at V and 0 bases at J, leaving 9 bases unmatched. This CDR3 spans 16 amino acids. Germline V gene sequence: CDR1 SNHLY, CDR2 FYNNEI. This clonotype was sampled from a female donor with multiple sclerosis, enrolled in a pregnancy study. This sample comprised peripheral blood, obtained in the first trimester of pregnancy. The chain couples TRBV2 to TRBJ1-2; 8 nucleotides agree with TRBD1. This chain's CDR3 is CASRKTGTGSNYGYTF. The CDR3 coding sequence is TGTGCCAGCAGGAAAACCGGGACAGGCTCTAACTATGGCTACACCTTC.